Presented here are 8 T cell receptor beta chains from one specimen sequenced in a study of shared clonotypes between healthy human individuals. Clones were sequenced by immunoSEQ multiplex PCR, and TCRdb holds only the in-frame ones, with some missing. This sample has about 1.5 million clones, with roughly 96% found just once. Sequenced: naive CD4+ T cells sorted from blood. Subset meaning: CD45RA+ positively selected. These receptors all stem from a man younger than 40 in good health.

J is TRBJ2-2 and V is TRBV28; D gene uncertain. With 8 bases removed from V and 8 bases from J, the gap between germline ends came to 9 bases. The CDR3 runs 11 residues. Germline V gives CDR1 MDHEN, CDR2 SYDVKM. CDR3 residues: CASGVLGELFF. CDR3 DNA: TGTGCCAGCGGGGTACTGGGGGAGCTGTTTTTT.

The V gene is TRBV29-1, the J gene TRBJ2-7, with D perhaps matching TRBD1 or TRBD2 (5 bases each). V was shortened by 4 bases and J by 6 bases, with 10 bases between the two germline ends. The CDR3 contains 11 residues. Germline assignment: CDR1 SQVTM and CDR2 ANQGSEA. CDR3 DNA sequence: TGCAGCGTTGTTCTGGGGGTCGAGCAGTACTTC. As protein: CSVVLGVEQYF.

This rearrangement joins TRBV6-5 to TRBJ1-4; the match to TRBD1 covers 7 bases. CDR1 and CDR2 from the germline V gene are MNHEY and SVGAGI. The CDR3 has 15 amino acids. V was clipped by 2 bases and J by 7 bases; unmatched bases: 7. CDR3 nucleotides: TGTGCCAGCAGTTACCGACAGGGAAGGGGTGAAAAACTGTTTTTT. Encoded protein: CASSYRQGRGEKLFF.

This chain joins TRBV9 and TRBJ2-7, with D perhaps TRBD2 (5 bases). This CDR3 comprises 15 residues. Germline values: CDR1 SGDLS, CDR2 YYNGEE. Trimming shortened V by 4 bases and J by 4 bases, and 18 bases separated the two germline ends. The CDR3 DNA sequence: TGTGCCAGCAGCTCAGAGGTGGGAGTTATATACGAGCAGTACTTC. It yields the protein CASSSEVGVIYEQYF. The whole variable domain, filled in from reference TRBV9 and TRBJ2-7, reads DSGVTQTPKHLITATGQRVTLRCSPRSGDLSVYWYQQSLDQGLQFLIQYYNGEERAKGNILERFSAQQFPDLHSELNLSSLELGDSALYFCASSSEVGVIYEQYFGPGTRLTVT.

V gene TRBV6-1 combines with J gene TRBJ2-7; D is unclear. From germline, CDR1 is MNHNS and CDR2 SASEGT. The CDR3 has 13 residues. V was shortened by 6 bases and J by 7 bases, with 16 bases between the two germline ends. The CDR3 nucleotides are TGTGCCAGCAGAGTGACACCGACTGAGGAGCAGTACTTC. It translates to CASRVTPTEEQYF.

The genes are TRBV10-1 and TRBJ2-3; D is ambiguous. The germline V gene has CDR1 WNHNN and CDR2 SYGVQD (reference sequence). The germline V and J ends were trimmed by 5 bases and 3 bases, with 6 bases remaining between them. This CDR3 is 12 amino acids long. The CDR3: CASSSQTDTQYF. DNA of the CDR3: TGCGCCAGCAGTTCCCAAACAGATACGCAGTATTTT.

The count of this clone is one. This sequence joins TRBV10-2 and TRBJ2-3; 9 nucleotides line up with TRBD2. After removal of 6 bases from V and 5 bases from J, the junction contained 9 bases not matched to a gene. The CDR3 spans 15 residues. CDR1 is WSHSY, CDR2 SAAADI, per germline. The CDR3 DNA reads TGCGCCAGCAGATCAGTAGCGGGGGCTGGAGATACGCAGTATTTT. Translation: CASRSVAGAGDTQYF.

CDR3 protein: CASSPQGSYGYTF. Here the CDR3 DNA reads TGTGCCAGCAGCCCACAGGGCTCCTATGGCTACACCTTC. The rearrangement uses TRBV6-6 and TRBJ1-2, with a tentative D call TRBD1 (6 bases). Germline V gene lookup returns CDR1 MNHNY and CDR2 SVGAGI (reference sequence). The germline V and J ends were trimmed by 6 bases and 4 bases, with 12 bases remaining between them. The length of the CDR3 is 13 residues.